These 18 T cell receptor beta chains were sequenced from one sample in a study of metastatic and nonmetastatic thyroid tumors. All patients were untreated before thyroid surgery. With MiXCR, TCRdb called clones anew from the PCR reads. The sample has about 6,000 clones, around 16% seen once. Sequencing input: tumor tissue. The receptors were sampled from a male donor with papillary thyroid cancer or a benign thyroid nodule (not recorded which). Some clones in this sample may be carry-over from other donors' samples.

The chain carries TRBV27 and TRBJ2-2; possible D gene TRBD1, 6 bases. Trimming pared 3 bases from V and 4 bases from J, leaving 15 bases between. This CDR3 is 16 amino acids long. Looked up from germline, CDR1 is MNHEY and CDR2 is SMNVEV (reference sequence). CDR3 amino acids: CASSFLVQGSTGELFF. In DNA, the CDR3 is TGTGCCAGCAGTTTCTTGGTACAGGGTAGCACCGGGGAGCTGTTTTTT.

This chain connects TRBV6-5 to TRBJ1-6; the D is unclear. The V gene's germline CDR1 is MNHEY and CDR2 SVGAGI. The germline V and J ends were trimmed by 2 bases and 8 bases, with 10 bases remaining between them. This CDR3 region has 14 residues. The CDR3 nucleotides are TGTGCCAGCAGTTACCGGCCTGTTGATTCACCCCTCCACTTT. Its translation is CASSYRPVDSPLHF.

By sample share, this clone is medium-sized (0.01 to 0.1%). The CDR3 nucleotides read TGTGCCAGCAGCTTCTCCAGGGATTCTTACACTGAAGCTTTCTTT. It translates to CASSFSRDSYTEAFF. The genes are TRBV11-1 and TRBJ1-1; D might be TRBD1 (5 bases). V was cut by 3 bases and J by 3 bases, with 14 bases left in between. Germline CDR1 SGHAT, CDR2 FQDESV (reference sequence). The CDR3 is 15 amino acids.

This clone was seen repeatedly, ten times or more. The V and J genes are TRBV18 and TRBJ2-2, with 9 bases matching TRBD2. The germline V gene encodes CDR1 KGHSH and CDR2 LQKENI. CDR3 length equals 19 residues. V trimming: 2 bases; J trimming: 4 bases; junction bases outside the gene matches: 14. CDR3 sequence (DNA): TGTGCCAGCTCACCATTCAGCGGGAGGATTCGACGTATCACCGGGGAGCTGTTTTTT. Its translation is CASSPFSGRIRRITGELFF.

V usage is TRBV6-4 and J usage is TRBJ2-5; TRBD1 agrees at 8 bases. Trimming took 8 bases from V and 2 from J; bases not matched to a gene: 10. Germline lookup yields CDR1 MRHNA and CDR2 SNTAGT. The CDR3 has 15 amino acids. DNA of the CDR3: TGTGCCAGCTTAGTCGGACAGGGCTGGCAAGAGACCCAGTACTTC. Its translation: CASLVGQGWQETQYF.

This clone was picked up many times. The DNA of the CDR3 is TGTGCCAGCAGCTTAAATGCGGGGGCGCGGGCGCAGTATTTT. It is translated as CASSLNAGARAQYF. The rearrangement links TRBV11-2 to TRBJ2-3; D may be TRBD2 (7 bases). The CDR3 extends over 14 amino acids. Per germline, CDR1 SGHAT and CDR2 FQNNGV. V was shortened by 2 bases and J by 10 bases, with 16 bases between the two germline ends.

This chain connects TRBV5-1 to TRBJ2-1; D is possibly TRBD2 (6 bases). The length of the CDR3 is 11 residues. Germline values: CDR1 SGHRS, CDR2 YFSETQ. Trimming took 3 bases from V and 16 from J, leaving 14 bases between them. CDR3 loop: CASSSTSFVFF. As DNA, the CDR3 is TGCGCCAGCAGCTCGACTAGTTTCGTCTTCTTC.

This clone was observed at least ten times. A single base separates this from a much larger clone, so it may be a read error. The chain employs TRBV5-4 and TRBJ1-1; D is uncertain. The V end was cut by 0 bases, the J end by 5 bases, with 11 bases between. The germline V gene encodes CDR1 SGHNT and CDR2 YYREEE (reference sequence). The CDR3 consists of 14 residues. CDR3 bases: TGTGCCAGCAGCTTGGACAGCGAGAAGACTGAAGCTTTCTTT. Translation: CASSLDSEKTEAFF.

This clone is termed medium-sized. The chain carries TRBV12-3 or TRBV12-4 and TRBJ2-7, with 9 bases identical to TRBD1. With V trimmed by 5 bases and J by 6 bases, 8 bases remained unmatched. This CDR3 is 14 amino acids long. Written as DNA, the CDR3 is TGTGCCAGCAGTCTCGGGACAGGGCCTCTCGAGCAGTACTTC. Translated, it gives CASSLGTGPLEQYF.

This clone is large within its sample. The chain links TRBV28 to TRBJ1-2; the D gene is possibly TRBD1 (5 bases). Per germline, CDR1 MDHEN and CDR2 SYDVKM. V dropped 4 bases and J dropped 8 bases, with 11 bases sitting between them. The CDR3 is 12 amino acids. This chain's CDR3 is CASSYWGVGYTF. The DNA for the CDR3 is TGTGCCAGCAGTTATTGGGGGGTAGGCTACACCTTC.

This clone ranks as medium-sized. The J gene is TRBJ2-5, the V gene TRBV19; D gene ambiguous. The CDR3 covers 12 residues. Germline V gene lookup returns CDR1 LNHDA and CDR2 SQIVND (reference sequence). Trimming removed 1 base from V and 5 bases from J, with 5 bases in between. CDR3 amino acids: CASSIGGETQYF. The CDR3 region has the DNA TGTGCCAGTAGTATAGGGGGTGAGACCCAGTACTTC.

The gene calls are TRBV6-1 and TRBJ2-3; either TRBD1 or TRBD2 may fit D (8 bases each). The germline gives CDR1 MNHNS, CDR2 SASEGT. V was clipped by 7 bases and J by 4 bases, with 18 bases between them. The CDR3 sequence is 15 residues long. This chain's CDR3 is CASNPGGTGADTQYF. CDR3 in DNA: TGTGCCAGCAACCCGGGGGGGACAGGCGCAGATACGCAGTATTTT.

Worth noting for this clone: Sequence at one end of the junction differs from germline and may be a read error. At the DNA level, this CDR3 is encoded by other sequences in the same sample as well. The chain has TRBV11-3 and TRBJ2-3; TRBD2 is a possible D gene (5 bases). Germline loops: CDR1 SGHNT, CDR2 YENEEA. The CDR3 length is 13 residues. The CDR3 coding sequence is TGTGCAAGCAGCTCAGCCAGCGGCGATACGCAGTATTTT. Residues: CASSSASGDTQYF.

Many counts were recorded for this clone. A much larger clonotype is one base distant, so this may be a read error. Other DNA sequences in the same sample also yield this CDR3. CDR3 in amino acids: CASSKGGLAGGRGDEQFF. The CDR3 bases are TGTGCCAGCAGTAAAGGCGGGCTCGCGGGGGGTCGGGGGGATGAGCAGTTCTTC. The chain recombines TRBV6-1 with TRBJ2-1; TRBD2 matches at 8 bases. Unmatched junction bases numbered 20, after V lost 5 bases and J lost 8 bases. In germline, CDR1 is MNHNS, CDR2 SASEGT. The CDR3 has 18 amino acids.

The table lists this clone with many counts. The V call is TRBV29-1, the J call TRBJ1-2; D is perhaps TRBD1 (5 bases). The germline CDR1 and CDR2 sequences are SQVTM and ANQGSEA. The CDR3 has 14 residues. Trimming took off 2 bases at V and 7 bases at J, with 17 bases between the two ends. Here the CDR3 DNA reads TGCAGCGTTGAATCAGGGTTTGCTCTCTCTGGCTACACCTTC. Translated: CSVESGFALSGYTF.

In DNA, the CDR3 is TGCGCCAGCAGCACAAACAGGCCGGGGGATGAGCAGTTCTTC. This sequence encodes CASSTNRPGDEQFF. The chain is built from TRBV5-1 and TRBJ2-1, with a weak D call TRBD2 (6 bases). Trimming pared 4 bases from V and 8 bases from J, leaving 16 bases between. In germline, CDR1 is SGHRS, CDR2 YFSETQ. The CDR3 has 14 residues.

By share of the sample, this clone is medium-sized. This chain links TRBV6-6 with TRBJ2-3; D not resolved. Germline CDR1 reads MNHNY; CDR2 reads SVGAGI (reference sequence). CDR3 length equals 15 residues. Trimming pared 2 bases from V and 1 base from J, leaving 10 bases between. CDR3 sequence: CASSYPTLGTDTQYF. The CDR3, as DNA: TGTGCCAGCAGTTACCCGACACTGGGCACAGATACGCAGTATTTT.

By share of the sample, this clone is medium-sized. This sequence joins TRBV19 and TRBJ2-7, with TRBD2 matching over 7 bases. Germline V CDR1 and CDR2: LNHDA, SQIVND (reference sequence). Unmatched junction bases numbered 8, after V lost 3 bases and J lost 0 bases. The CDR3 loop spans 16 amino acids. In DNA form, the CDR3 reads TGTGCCAGTAGTATCGGCGGACCGGGGGGCTCCTACGAGCAGTACTTC. Its protein product is CASSIGGPGGSYEQYF.